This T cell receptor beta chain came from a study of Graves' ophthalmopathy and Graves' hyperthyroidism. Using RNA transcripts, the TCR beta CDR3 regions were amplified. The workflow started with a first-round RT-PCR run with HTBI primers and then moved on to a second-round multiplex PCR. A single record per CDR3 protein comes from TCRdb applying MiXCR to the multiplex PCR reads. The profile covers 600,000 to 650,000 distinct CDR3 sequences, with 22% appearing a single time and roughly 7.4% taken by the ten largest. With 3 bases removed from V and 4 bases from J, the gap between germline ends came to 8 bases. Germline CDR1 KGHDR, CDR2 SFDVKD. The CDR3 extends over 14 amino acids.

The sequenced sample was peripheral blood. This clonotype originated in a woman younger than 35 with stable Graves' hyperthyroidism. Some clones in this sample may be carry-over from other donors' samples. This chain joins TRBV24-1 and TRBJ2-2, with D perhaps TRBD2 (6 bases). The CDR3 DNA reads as TGTGCCACCAGTGATCCCGGGGGCACCGGGGAGCTGTTTTTT. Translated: CATSDPGGTGELFF.